Listed below are T cell receptor beta chains from one sample, sequenced in a study of T cell responses to AZD1222 COVID-19 vaccine. Sequencing used immunoSEQ multiplex PCR; TCRdb keeps in-frame clones, though not all of them. The sample has about 120,000 clones, approximately 89% seen once. The source was peripheral blood, collected on day 0 of AZD1222 vaccination. All receptors come from an adult in good health. Both conserved end residues are part of each CDR3. A D gene is named only where the DNA matches it firmly. Size tells how often a clone was seen (once, few, many) or the class of an expanded clone, and some rows leave it out.

V	J	size	D	CDR3	DNA
TRBV11-3	TRBJ1-5	NA	NA	CASSLGKGGNQPQHF	TGTGCCAGCAGCTTAGGAAAAGGGGGCAATCAGCCCCAGCATTTT
TRBV9	TRBJ2-1	few	NA	CASSVEQLNEQFF	TGTGCCAGCAGCGTAGAACAGCTCAATGAGCAGTTCTTC
TRBV7-9	TRBJ2-1	NA	TRBD2	CASSPRGTRDNEQFF	TGTGCCAGCAGCCCACGAGGGACTAGAGACAATGAGCAGTTCTTC
TRBV7-2	TRBJ1-1	NA	NA	CASSFYRGNTEAFF	TGTGCCAGCAGCTTTTATCGGGGGAACACTGAAGCTTTCTTT
TRBV7-2	TRBJ1-1	few	NA	CASSLSLLNTEAFF	TGTGCCAGCAGCTTAAGTCTTTTGAACACTGAAGCTTTCTTT
TRBV11-2	TRBJ2-7	NA	NA	CASRNRRGNEQYF	TGTGCCAGCAGAAACAGAAGGGGAAACGAGCAGTACTTC
TRBV12-3/TRBV12-4	TRBJ1-5	NA	NA	CASSAGSQPQHF	TGTGCCAGCAGCGCTGGGAGTCAGCCCCAGCATTTT
TRBV7-8	TRBJ2-5	NA	TRBD1	CASSSTTGQGQETQYF	TGTGCCAGCAGCTCCACCACGGGACAGGGTCAAGAGACCCAGTACTTC
TRBV5-1	TRBJ2-3	once	NA	CASTQFGADTQYF	TGCGCCAGCACTCAGTTTGGTGCAGATACGCAGTATTTT
TRBV15	TRBJ1-5	NA	NA	CATSRDSLGVRNQPQHF	TGTGCCACCAGCAGAGATAGTCTGGGGGTAAGGAATCAGCCCCAGCATTTT
TRBV6-2/TRBV6-3	TRBJ2-3	NA	TRBD2	CASSYSGGGAADTQYF	TGTGCCAGCAGTTACTCAGGCGGGGGGGCGGCAGATACGCAGTATTTT
TRBV6-6	TRBJ1-2	NA	TRBD1	CASSTSTGEGPYGYTF	TGTGCCAGCAGTACCTCGACAGGGGAGGGACCTTATGGCTACACCTTC
TRBV28	TRBJ2-4	NA	NA	CASTTGAGAAKNIQYF	TGTGCCAGTACGACCGGGGCAGGGGCTGCCAAAAACATTCAGTACTTC
TRBV7-2	TRBJ2-7	NA	NA	CASSLERTVHGADF	TGTGCCAGCAGCTTAGAGAGAACAGTACACGGGGCGGACTTC
TRBV6-2/TRBV6-3	TRBJ2-7	NA	NA	CASSSAGADYEQYF	TGTGCCAGCAGTTCGGCGGGGGCAGATTACGAGCAGTACTTC
TRBV3-1/TRBV3-2	TRBJ2-7	NA	TRBD1	CASSQSGTGSYEQYF	TGTGCCAGCAGCCAATCCGGGACAGGCTCCTACGAGCAGTACTTC
TRBV6-5	TRBJ2-2	NA	TRBD2	CASSRSSGGARELFF	TGTGCCAGCAGTAGATCTAGCGGGGGGGCCAGGGAGCTGTTTTTT
TRBV11-2	TRBJ2-7	NA	NA	CASSHTSYEQYF	TGTGCCAGCAGCCATACATCATACGAGCAGTACTTC
TRBV5-1	TRBJ1-1	NA	NA	CASSLDWGTEAFF	TGCGCCAGCAGCTTGGATTGGGGCACTGAAGCTTTCTTT
TRBV5-1	TRBJ2-1	once	NA	CASSLVGGDNEQFF	TGCGCCAGCAGCTTGGTCGGAGGAGACAATGAGCAGTTCTTC
TRBV4-2	TRBJ2-3	NA	TRBD2	CASSQDASGGDTDTQYF	TGTGCCAGCAGCCAAGATGCCAGCGGGGGGGACACAGATACGCAGTATTTT
TRBV11-2	TRBJ1-4	NA	TRBD1	CASSSGQSNEKLFF	TGTGCCAGCAGCTCGGGACAGTCCAATGAAAAACTGTTTTTT
TRBV7-9	TRBJ1-1	NA	NA	CASSLDSWGNTEAFF	TGTGCCAGCAGCTTGGACAGCTGGGGGAACACTGAAGCTTTCTTT
TRBV10-1	TRBJ1-2	NA	NA	CASRKQSGYGYTF	TGCGCCAGCAGGAAACAGAGTGGGTATGGCTACACCTTC
TRBV24-1	TRBJ2-1	NA	NA	CATSDPPYNEQFF	TGTGCCACCAGTGATCCCCCCTACAATGAGCAGTTCTTC
TRBV5-1	TRBJ2-7	NA	TRBD1	CASSLGGTGGLEEQYF	TGCGCCAGCAGCTTGGGAGGGACAGGTGGGTTGGAAGAGCAGTACTTC
TRBV10-3	TRBJ2-3	NA	TRBD2	CAISEGSGGRTDTQYF	TGTGCCATCAGTGAGGGTAGCGGGGGCCGCACAGATACGCAGTATTTT
TRBV3-1/TRBV3-2	TRBJ1-1	few	NA	CASSQAHREAEAFF	TGTGCCAGCAGCCAAGCCCACAGGGAAGCTGAAGCTTTCTTT
TRBV18	TRBJ2-2	once	TRBD2	CASSPRAKTSGKPGELFF	TGTGCCAGCTCCCCCCGGGCCAAGACTAGCGGGAAACCCGGGGAGCTGTTTTTT
TRBV6-5	TRBJ1-1	NA	TRBD1	CASSFTGVTEAFF	TGTGCCAGCAGTTTTACAGGGGTCACTGAAGCTTTCTTT
TRBV4-3	TRBJ2-7	NA	NA	CASSQDSRGGQLREF	TGCGCCAGCAGCCAAGATTCTCGGGGAGGACAGCTTAGGGAGTTC
TRBV4-1	TRBJ1-3	once	NA	CASSQDRRGSLSGNTIYF	TGCGCCAGCAGCCAAGATCGGCGAGGATCCCTCTCTGGAAACACCATATATTTT
TRBV5-1	TRBJ1-3	once	NA	CASSLSNSGNTIYF	TGCGCCAGCAGCCTCAGCAACTCTGGAAACACCATATATTTT
TRBV10-3	TRBJ1-2	NA	NA	CAISGATGGYTF	TGTGCCATCAGTGGGGCCACGGGAGGCTACACCTTC
TRBV10-3	TRBJ2-1	NA	TRBD2	CAISGALAGAGNEQFF	TGTGCCATCAGTGGGGCACTAGCGGGGGCGGGGAATGAGCAGTTCTTC
TRBV2	TRBJ1-2	NA	NA	CASTPWVANGYTF	TGTGCCAGCACCCCCTGGGTGGCAAATGGCTACACCTTC
TRBV5-8	TRBJ1-2	NA	TRBD1	CASSPARTGSFGYTF	TGTGCCAGCAGCCCGGCTCGGACAGGATCGTTTGGCTACACCTTC
TRBV4-2	TRBJ2-3	NA	NA	CASSLGDTQYF	TGTGCCAGCAGCCTGGGAGATACGCAGTATTTT
TRBV28	TRBJ1-2	NA	NA	CASSLAWNYGYTF	TGTGCCAGCAGTTTGGCGTGGAACTATGGCTACACCTTC
TRBV7-2	TRBJ2-5	NA	NA	CASSSPKNLYQETQYF	TGTGCCAGCAGCTCCCCAAAGAATCTGTACCAAGAGACCCAGTACTTC
TRBV28	TRBJ1-2	NA	NA	CASRAGTYGYTF	TGTGCCAGCAGAGCCGGGACATATGGCTACACCTTC
TRBV10-2	TRBJ2-7	NA	NA	CASRTTDRASYEQYF	TGCGCCAGCAGGACGACAGATCGAGCCTCCTACGAGCAGTACTTC
TRBV4-1	TRBJ2-2	NA	NA	CASSARPQNTGELFF	TGCGCCAGCAGCGCTAGACCGCAGAACACCGGGGAGCTGTTTTTT
TRBV18	TRBJ1-2	NA	NA	CASSPSTVNYGYTF	TGTGCCAGCTCACCCTCGACAGTTAACTATGGCTACACCTTC
TRBV19	TRBJ1-5	NA	NA	CASSIQNQPQHF	TGTGCCAGTAGTATCCAGAATCAGCCCCAGCATTTT
TRBV12-3/TRBV12-4	TRBJ2-5	NA	NA	CASSLSPETQYF	TGTGCCAGCAGTTTATCTCCAGAGACCCAGTACTTC
TRBV3-1/TRBV3-2	TRBJ1-4	NA	NA	CASSPRISRNNEKLFF	TGTGCCAGCAGCCCAAGAATTAGCCGGAATAATGAAAAACTGTTTTTT
TRBV6-4	TRBJ1-6	NA	NA	CASSDSNNYNSPLHF	TGTGCCAGCAGTGACTCGAATAACTATAATTCACCCCTCCACTTT
TRBV27	TRBJ2-2	NA	NA	CASARGQVTGELFF	TGTGCCAGCGCCAGGGGACAAGTCACCGGGGAGCTGTTTTTT